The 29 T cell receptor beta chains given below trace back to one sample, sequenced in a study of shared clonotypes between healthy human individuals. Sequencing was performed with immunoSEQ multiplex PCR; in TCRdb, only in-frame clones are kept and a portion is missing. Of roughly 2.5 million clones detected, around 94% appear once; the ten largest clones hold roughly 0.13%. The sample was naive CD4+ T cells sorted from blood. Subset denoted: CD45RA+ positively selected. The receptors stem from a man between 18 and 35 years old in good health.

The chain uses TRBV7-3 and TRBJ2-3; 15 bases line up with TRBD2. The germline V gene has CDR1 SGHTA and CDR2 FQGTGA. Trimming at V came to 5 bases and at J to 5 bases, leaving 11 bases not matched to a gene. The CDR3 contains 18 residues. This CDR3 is CASSQGLAGGLPVDTQYF. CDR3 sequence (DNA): TGTGCCAGCAGCCAGGGACTAGCGGGGGGCCTCCCGGTAGATACGCAGTATTTT.

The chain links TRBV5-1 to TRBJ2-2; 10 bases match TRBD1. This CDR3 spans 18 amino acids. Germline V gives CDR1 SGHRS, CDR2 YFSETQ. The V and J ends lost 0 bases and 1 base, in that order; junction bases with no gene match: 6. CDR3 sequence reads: CASSLEGQGSRNTGELFF. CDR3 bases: TGCGCCAGCAGCTTGGAGGGACAGGGGAGCCGGAACACCGGGGAGCTGTTTTTT.

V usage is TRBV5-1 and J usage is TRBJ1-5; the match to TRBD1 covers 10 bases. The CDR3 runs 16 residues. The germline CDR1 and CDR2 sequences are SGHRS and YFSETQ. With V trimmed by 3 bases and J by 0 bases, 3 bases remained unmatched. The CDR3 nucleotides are TGCGCCAGCAGCTCCGGACAGGGGGGTAGCAATCAGCCCCAGCATTTT. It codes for CASSSGQGGSNQPQHF.

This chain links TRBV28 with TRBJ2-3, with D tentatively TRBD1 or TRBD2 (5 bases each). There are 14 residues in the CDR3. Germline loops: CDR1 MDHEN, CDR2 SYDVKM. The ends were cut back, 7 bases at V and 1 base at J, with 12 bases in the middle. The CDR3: CASTQGAGTDTQYF. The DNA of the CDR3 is TGTGCCAGCACCCAGGGAGCCGGCACAGATACGCAGTATTTT.

CDR3 residues: CARSLGEVNTEAFF. The CDR3 nucleotides are TGTGCCAGAAGCTTAGGCGAAGTGAACACTGAAGCTTTCTTT. V is TRBV7-5 and J is TRBJ1-1. TRBV7-5 constitutes a pseudogene. The CDR3 sequence is 14 residues long.

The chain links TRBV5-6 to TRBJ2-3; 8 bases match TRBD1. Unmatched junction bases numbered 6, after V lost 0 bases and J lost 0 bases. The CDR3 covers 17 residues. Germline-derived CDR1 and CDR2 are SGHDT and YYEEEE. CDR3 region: CASSLGRGLTSTDTQYF. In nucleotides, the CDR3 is TGTGCCAGCAGCTTGGGCAGGGGGCTCACTAGCACAGATACGCAGTATTTT. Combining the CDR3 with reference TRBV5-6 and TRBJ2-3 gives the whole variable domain DAGVTQSPTHLIKTRGQQVTLRCSPKSGHDTVSWYQQALGQGPQFIFQYYEEEERQRGNFPDRFSGHQFPNYSSELNVNALLLGDSALYLCASSLGRGLTSTDTQYFGPGTRLTVL.

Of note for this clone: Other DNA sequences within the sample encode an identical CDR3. The CDR3 nucleotides read TGTGCCAGCAGCCTCAGGGGGACTGAAGCTTTCTTT. It codes for CASSLRGTEAFF. The gene calls are TRBV11-3 and TRBJ1-1, with 7 nucleotides matching TRBD1. V lost 5 bases and J lost 5; bases outside the gene matches: 2. Germline CDR1 and CDR2: SGHNT and YENEEA. CDR3 size: 12 residues.

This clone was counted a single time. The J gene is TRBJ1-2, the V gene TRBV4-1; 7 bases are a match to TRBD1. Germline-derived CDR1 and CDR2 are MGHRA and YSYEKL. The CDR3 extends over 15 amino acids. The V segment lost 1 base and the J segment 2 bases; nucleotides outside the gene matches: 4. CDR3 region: CASSQAVQGNYGYTF. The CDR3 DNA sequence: TGCGCCAGCAGCCAAGCGGTACAGGGGAACTATGGCTACACCTTC.

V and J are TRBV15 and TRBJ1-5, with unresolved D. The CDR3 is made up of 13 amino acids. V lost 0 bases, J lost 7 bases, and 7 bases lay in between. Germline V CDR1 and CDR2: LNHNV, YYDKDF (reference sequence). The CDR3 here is CATSRDRGQPQHF. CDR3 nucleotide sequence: TGTGCCACCAGCAGAGATCGAGGCCAGCCCCAGCATTTT.

CDR3 bases: TGTGCCAGCAGCGTAGTCGGGCAGGGTGTCAAGGAGACCCAGTACTTC. Translating it yields CASSVVGQGVKETQYF. The chain combines TRBV9 with TRBJ2-5, with D possibly being TRBD1 (5 bases). CDR3 length: 16 residues. The germline V gene encodes CDR1 SGDLS and CDR2 YYNGEE. With 0 bases removed from V and 5 bases from J, the gap between germline ends came to 17 bases.

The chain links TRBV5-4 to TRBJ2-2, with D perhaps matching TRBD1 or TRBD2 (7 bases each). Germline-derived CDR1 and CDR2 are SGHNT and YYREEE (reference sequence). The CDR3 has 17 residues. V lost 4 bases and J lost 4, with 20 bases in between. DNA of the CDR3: TGTGCCAGCAGCACGGGGGGAGGGGGCGCGGGCACCGGGGAGCTGTTTTTT. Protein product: CASSTGGGGAGTGELFF.

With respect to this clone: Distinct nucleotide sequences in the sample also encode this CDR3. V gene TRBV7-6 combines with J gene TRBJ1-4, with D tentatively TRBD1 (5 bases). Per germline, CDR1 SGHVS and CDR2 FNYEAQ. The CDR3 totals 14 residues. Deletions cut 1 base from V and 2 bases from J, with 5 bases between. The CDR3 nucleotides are TGTGCCAGCAGCTTAGGGGGGACTAATGAAAAACTGTTTTTT. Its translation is CASSLGGTNEKLFF.

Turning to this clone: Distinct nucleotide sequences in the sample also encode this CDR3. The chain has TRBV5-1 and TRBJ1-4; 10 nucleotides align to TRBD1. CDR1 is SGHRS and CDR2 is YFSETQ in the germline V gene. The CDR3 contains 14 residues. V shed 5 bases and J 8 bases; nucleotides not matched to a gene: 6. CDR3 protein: CASSRGQGGEKLFF. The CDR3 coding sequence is TGCGCCAGCAGTCGAGGACAGGGGGGAGAAAAACTGTTTTTT.

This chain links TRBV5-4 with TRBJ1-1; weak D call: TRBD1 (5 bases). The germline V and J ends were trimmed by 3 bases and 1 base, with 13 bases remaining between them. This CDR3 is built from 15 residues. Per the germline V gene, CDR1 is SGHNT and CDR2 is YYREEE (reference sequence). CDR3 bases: TGTGCCAGCAGCTCGGCATCGACAGCGAACACTGAAGCTTTCTTT. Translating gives CASSSASTANTEAFF.

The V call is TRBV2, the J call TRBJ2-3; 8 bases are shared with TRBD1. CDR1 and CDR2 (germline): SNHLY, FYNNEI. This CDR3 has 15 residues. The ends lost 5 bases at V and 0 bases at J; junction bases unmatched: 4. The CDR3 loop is CASSPGGPSTDTQYF. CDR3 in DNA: TGTGCCAGCAGTCCAGGGGGCCCAAGCACAGATACGCAGTATTTT.

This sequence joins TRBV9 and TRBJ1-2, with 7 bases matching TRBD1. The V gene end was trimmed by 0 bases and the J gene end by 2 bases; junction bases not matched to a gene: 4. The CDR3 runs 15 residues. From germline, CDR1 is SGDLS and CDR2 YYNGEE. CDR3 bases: TGTGCCAGCAGCGTAGGACAGGGTGTGAACTATGGCTACACCTTC. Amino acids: CASSVGQGVNYGYTF.

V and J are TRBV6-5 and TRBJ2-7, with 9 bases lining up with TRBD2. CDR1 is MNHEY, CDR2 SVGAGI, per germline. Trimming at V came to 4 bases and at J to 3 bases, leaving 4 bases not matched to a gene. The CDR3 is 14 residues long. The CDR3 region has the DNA TGTGCCAGCAGTTCGCTAGCGGGAATCTACGAGCAGTACTTC. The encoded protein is CASSSLAGIYEQYF.

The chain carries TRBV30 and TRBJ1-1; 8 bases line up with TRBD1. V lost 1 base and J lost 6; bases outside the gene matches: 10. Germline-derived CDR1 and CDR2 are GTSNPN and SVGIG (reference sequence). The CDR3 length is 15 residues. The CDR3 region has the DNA TGTGCCTGGAGTGAAAGACAGGGGTCTAGCGCTGAAGCTTTCTTT. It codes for CAWSERQGSSAEAFF.

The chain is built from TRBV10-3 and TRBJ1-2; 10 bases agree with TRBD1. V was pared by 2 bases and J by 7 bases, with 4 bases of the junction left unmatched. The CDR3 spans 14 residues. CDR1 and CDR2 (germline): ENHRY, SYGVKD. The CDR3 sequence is CAISEGQGGSGYTF. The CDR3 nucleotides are TGTGCCATCAGTGAGGGACAGGGGGGTAGTGGCTACACCTTC.

CDR3 in DNA: TGTGCCAGCTTCATCCTCAATGAGCAGTTCTTC. Translating gives CASFILNEQFF. The V call is TRBV18, the J call TRBJ2-1; D is uncertain. CDR3 length equals 11 residues. Germline V CDR1 and CDR2: KGHSH, LQKENI. The V end was cut by 7 bases, the J end by 6 bases, with 7 bases between.

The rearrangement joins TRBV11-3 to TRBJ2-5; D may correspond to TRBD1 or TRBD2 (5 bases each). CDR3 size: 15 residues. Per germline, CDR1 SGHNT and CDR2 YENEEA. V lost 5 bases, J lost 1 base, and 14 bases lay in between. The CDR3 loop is CASSQRLGPQETQYF. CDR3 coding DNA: TGTGCCAGCAGCCAAAGGTTGGGACCCCAAGAGACCCAGTACTTC.

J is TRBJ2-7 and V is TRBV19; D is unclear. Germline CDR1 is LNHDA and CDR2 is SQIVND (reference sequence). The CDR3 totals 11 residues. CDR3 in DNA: TGTGCCAGTAGACATCGGCCAGGTCCCTCGGTC. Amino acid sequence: CASRHRPGPSV.

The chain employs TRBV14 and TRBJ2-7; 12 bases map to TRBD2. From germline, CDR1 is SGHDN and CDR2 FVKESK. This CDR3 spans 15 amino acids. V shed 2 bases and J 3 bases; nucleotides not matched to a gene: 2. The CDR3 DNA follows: TGTGCCAGCAGCCAACGACTAGCGGGGGACTACGAGCAGTACTTC. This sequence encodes CASSQRLAGDYEQYF. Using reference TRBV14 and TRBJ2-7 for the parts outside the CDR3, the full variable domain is EAGVTQFPSHSVIEKGQTVTLRCDPISGHDNLYWYRRVMGKEIKFLLHFVKESKQDESGMPNNRFLAERTGGTYSTLKVQPAELEDSGVYFCASSQRLAGDYEQYFGPGTRLTVT.

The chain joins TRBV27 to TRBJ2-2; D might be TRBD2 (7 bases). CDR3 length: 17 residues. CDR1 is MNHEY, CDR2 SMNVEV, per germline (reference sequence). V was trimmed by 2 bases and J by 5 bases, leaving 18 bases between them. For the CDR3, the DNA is TGTGCCAGCAGTTTAGCGGGGGCCACCGCGGGGACCGGGGAGCTGTTTTTT. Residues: CASSLAGATAGTGELFF.

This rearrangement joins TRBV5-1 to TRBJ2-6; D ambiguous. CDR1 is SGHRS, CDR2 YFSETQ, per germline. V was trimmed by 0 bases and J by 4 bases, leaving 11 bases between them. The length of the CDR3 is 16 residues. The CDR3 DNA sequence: TGCGCCAGCAGCTTGGACGGAGCGAGAGGGGCCAACGTCCTGACTTTC. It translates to CASSLDGARGANVLTF.

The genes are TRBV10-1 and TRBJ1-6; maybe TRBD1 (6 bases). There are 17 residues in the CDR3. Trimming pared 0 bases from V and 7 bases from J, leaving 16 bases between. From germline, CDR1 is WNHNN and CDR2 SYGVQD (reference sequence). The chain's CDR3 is CASSESSGARANSPLHF. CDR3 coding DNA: TGCGCCAGCAGTGAGTCGTCGGGGGCCCGGGCCAATTCACCCCTCCACTTT.

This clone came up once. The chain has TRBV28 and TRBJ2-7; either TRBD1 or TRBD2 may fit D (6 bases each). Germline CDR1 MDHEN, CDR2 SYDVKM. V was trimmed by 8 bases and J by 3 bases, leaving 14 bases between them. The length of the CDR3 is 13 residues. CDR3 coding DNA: TGTGCCAGCTGTCGGGGGCACAACTACGAGCAGTACTTC. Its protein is CASCRGHNYEQYF.

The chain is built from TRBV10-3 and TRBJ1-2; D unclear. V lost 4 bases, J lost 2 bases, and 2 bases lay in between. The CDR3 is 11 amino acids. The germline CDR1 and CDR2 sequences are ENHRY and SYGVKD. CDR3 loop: CAISGNYGYTF. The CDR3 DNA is TGTGCCATCAGTGGGAACTATGGCTACACCTTC.

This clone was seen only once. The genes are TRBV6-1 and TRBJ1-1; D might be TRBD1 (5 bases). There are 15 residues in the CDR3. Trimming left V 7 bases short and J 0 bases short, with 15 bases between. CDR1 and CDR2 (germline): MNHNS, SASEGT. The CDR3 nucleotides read TGTGCCAGCACCCCCCGTGGACACCTGAACACTGAAGCTTTCTTT. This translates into CASTPRGHLNTEAFF.